Below, 8 T cell receptor beta chains from the same sample are listed, as sequenced in a study of blood T cells in healthy people across ages. Together with a sample-barcoded 5' primer, a J-beta primer mix was included in a second PCR lasting about 7 to 11 cycles. TCRdb fed the 5' RACE reads into MiXCR, producing one record per CDR3 protein. The sample holds some 1.7 million distinct CDR3 sequences, 28% seen once. Material: blood. The receptors were gathered from a woman aged 30 to 39 in good health.

In its sample, this clonotype was seen a few times. The chain has TRBV29-1 and TRBJ2-5, with D perhaps TRBD1 or TRBD2 (6 bases each). The CDR3 has 13 amino acids. The V end was cut by 7 bases, the J end by 5 bases, with 17 bases between. CDR1 and CDR2 (germline): SQVTM, ANQGSEA. Here the CDR3 reads CSGGAGGRETQYF. CDR3 nucleotide sequence: TGCAGCGGGGGAGCCGGGGGCCGCGAGACCCAGTACTTC.

This clonotype appeared many times. The chain joins TRBV25-1 to TRBJ2-5; D possibly corresponds to TRBD1 (6 bases). Looked up from germline, CDR1 is MGHDK and CDR2 is SYGVNS. V lost 4 bases and J 5 bases, leaving 8 bases between the germline ends. This CDR3 region has 12 residues. CDR3 in amino acids: CASSAQGETQYF. The CDR3 nucleotides read TGTGCCAGCAGTGCACAGGGTGAGACCCAGTACTTC.

The table lists this clonotype with a few counts. This chain connects TRBV3-1 to TRBJ2-1; 7 bases align to TRBD1. The V and J ends lost 3 bases and 2 bases, in that order; junction bases with no gene match: 13. CDR3 length: 18 amino acids. Germline lookup yields CDR1 LGHDT and CDR2 YNNKEL (reference sequence). CDR3 in amino acids: CASSHPTGWFSPYNEQFF. As DNA, the CDR3 is TGTGCCAGCAGCCACCCGACAGGGTGGTTCAGTCCCTACAATGAGCAGTTCTTC.

The sample holds one count of this clonotype. A much larger clonotype is one base distant, so this may be a read error. The V gene is TRBV7-6, the J gene TRBJ2-5; 9 bases map to TRBD1. Germline V lookup: CDR1 SGHVS, CDR2 FNYEAQ. J gave up 11 bases and V 5 bases, and 21 bases lay outside the gene matches. This CDR3 is 17 amino acids long. The CDR3 coding sequence is TGTGCCAGCAGCCCTTCAGCCGGGACAGGGATATACAATGAGCAGTACTTC. It specifies CASSPSAGTGIYNEQYF.

A few counts support this clonotype. V usage is TRBV29-1 and J usage is TRBJ1-6; D gene unclear. V was shortened by 3 bases and J by 10 bases, with 13 bases between the two germline ends. Germline-derived CDR1 and CDR2 are SQVTM and ANQGSEA. This CDR3 spans 13 amino acids. This CDR3 reads CSVEPASGSPLHF. The CDR3 DNA sequence: TGCAGCGTTGAGCCGGCCAGTGGATCACCCCTCCACTTT.

Turning to this clonotype: A much larger clone lies one base from this, so it may be a read error. The missing conserved phenylalanine or tryptophan at the end of this CDR3 makes a read error likely. This chain joins TRBV5-1 and TRBJ2-1, with D possibly being TRBD2 (5 bases). The ends were cut back, 4 bases at V and 7 bases at J, with 12 bases in the middle. Germline V gene lookup returns CDR1 SGHRS and CDR2 YFSETQ. The CDR3 has 13 amino acids. The CDR3 nucleotides read TGCGCCAGCAGCCGGACTCGGATAAATGAGCAGTTCGTC. It translates to CASSRTRINEQFV.

The chain employs TRBV20-1 and TRBJ2-4, with a tentative D call TRBD1 (5 bases). The CDR3 length is 13 residues. V dropped 0 bases and J dropped 7 bases, with 10 bases sitting between them. The germline CDR1 and CDR2 sequences are DFQATT and SNEGSKA (reference sequence). CDR3 amino acids: CSARERQWNIQYF. The CDR3 bases are TGCAGTGCTAGAGAGAGACAGTGGAACATTCAGTACTTC.

The genes are TRBV20-1 and TRBJ2-3; no clear D gene. V shed 0 bases and J shed 5 bases, with 3 bases lying between them. The germline V gene encodes CDR1 DFQATT and CDR2 SNEGSKA (reference sequence). The CDR3 loop spans 11 amino acids. The CDR3 region has the DNA TGCAGTGCTAGAGATGTAGATACGCAGTATTTT. Translated: CSARDVDTQYF.